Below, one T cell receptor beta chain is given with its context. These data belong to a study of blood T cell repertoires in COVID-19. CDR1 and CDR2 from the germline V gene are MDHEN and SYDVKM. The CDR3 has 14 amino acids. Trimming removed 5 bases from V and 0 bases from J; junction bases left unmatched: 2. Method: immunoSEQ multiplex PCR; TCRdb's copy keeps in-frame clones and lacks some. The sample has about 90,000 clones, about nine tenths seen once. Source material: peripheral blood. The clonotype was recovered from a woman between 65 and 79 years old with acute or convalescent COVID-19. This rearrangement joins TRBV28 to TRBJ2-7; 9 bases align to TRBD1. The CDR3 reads CASSPTGGSYEQYF. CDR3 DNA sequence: TGTGCCAGCAGTCCGACAGGGGGCTCCTACGAGCAGTACTTC.